These 12 T cell receptor beta chains were all obtained from the same sample, sequenced in a study of T cell responses to AZD1222 COVID-19 vaccine. Method: immunoSEQ multiplex PCR; TCRdb's copy keeps in-frame clones and lacks some. Among 150,000 to 200,000 clones listed, about 92% were seen once. The sequenced sample was peripheral blood, obtained on day 0 of AZD1222 vaccination. The source of these receptors is an adult in good health.

The V call is TRBV18, the J call TRBJ2-3; 7 bases are shared with TRBD1. The J segment lost 5 bases and the V segment lost 5 bases, leaving 10 bases of the junction unmatched. The CDR3 is 15 residues long. The germline V gene has CDR1 KGHSH and CDR2 LQKENI. CDR3 residues: CASSSTGTEVDTQYF. For the CDR3, the DNA is TGTGCCAGCTCATCAACCGGGACAGAGGTAGATACGCAGTATTTT. The variable domain in full, with the rest retrieved from reference TRBV18 and TRBJ2-3, is NAGVMQNPRHLVRRRGQEARLRCSPMKGHSHVYWYRQLPEEGLKFMVYLQKENIIDESGMPKERFSAEFPKEGPSILRIQQVVRGDSAAYFCASSSTGTEVDTQYFGPGTRLTVL.

The chain carries TRBV2 and TRBJ2-3; TRBD2 matches 8 bases. This CDR3 is 15 amino acids long. Trimming at V came to 3 bases and at J to 3 bases, leaving 5 bases not matched to a gene. Germline V gives CDR1 SNHLY, CDR2 FYNNEI. The CDR3 protein is CASSEEAGATDTQYF. The DNA of the CDR3 is TGTGCCAGCAGTGAGGAAGCGGGGGCGACAGATACGCAGTATTTT.

The chain recombines TRBV10-3 with TRBJ2-7; 7 nucleotides align to TRBD1. Trimming at V came to 8 bases and at J to 0 bases, leaving 10 bases not matched to a gene. This CDR3 has 15 residues. Germline V gene sequence: CDR1 ENHRY, CDR2 SYGVKD. CDR3: CAISGTWDSSYEQYF. The CDR3 bases are TGTGCCATCTCGGGGACCTGGGACAGCTCCTACGAGCAGTACTTC.

The V and J genes are TRBV5-1 and TRBJ1-3; D not resolved. The CDR3 sequence is 16 residues long. Per the germline V gene, CDR1 is SGHRS and CDR2 is YFSETQ. Trimming removed 0 bases from V and 0 bases from J, with 10 bases in between. The CDR3 DNA is TGCGCCAGCAGCTTGGCGGGTCAGAACTCTGGAAACACCATATATTTT. It translates to CASSLAGQNSGNTIYF.

The J gene is TRBJ2-3, the V gene TRBV19, with a tentative D call TRBD1 (6 bases). The germline V gene has CDR1 LNHDA and CDR2 SQIVND (reference sequence). Trimming took 8 bases from V and 0 from J, leaving 12 bases between them. The CDR3 runs to 14 residues. DNA for the CDR3: TGTGCCAGTTCGACAGGAGCTAGCACAGATACGCAGTATTTT. Translation gives CASSTGASTDTQYF.

DNA for the CDR3: TGTGCCAGCAGCTTTGGGGCAGGGAGCGAGCAGTACTTC. This codes for CASSFGAGSEQYF. The chain links TRBV5-6 to TRBJ2-7; D tentatively fits TRBD1 or TRBD2 (5 bases each). The V end was cut by 2 bases, the J end by 6 bases, with 12 bases between. The CDR3 extends over 13 amino acids. Germline values: CDR1 SGHDT, CDR2 YYEEEE.

The chain links TRBV10-3 to TRBJ1-6; TRBD1 aligns across 10 bases. Germline lookup yields CDR1 ENHRY and CDR2 SYGVKD. V dropped 5 bases and J dropped 7; count of bases not matched to a gene: 2. This CDR3 is built from 14 residues. The CDR3 DNA reads TGTGCCATCAGTAGGACAGGGGGGAATTCACCCCTCCACTTT. Translation gives CAISRTGGNSPLHF.

V gene TRBV9 combines with J gene TRBJ1-5; possibly TRBD1 for D (6 bases). Deletions cut 4 bases from V and 9 bases from J, with 11 bases between. CDR3 length: 12 amino acids. CDR1 is SGDLS and CDR2 is YYNGEE in the germline V gene. For the CDR3, the DNA is TGTGCCAGCAGCCTAGGGGGACCGCCCCAGCATTTT. Residues: CASSLGGPPQHF.

For this clone: The germline gene is not matched at one end of the junction; a read error may be the cause. The chain joins TRBV30 to TRBJ1-5; D not resolved. CDR1 and CDR2 (germline): GTSNPN, SVGIG (reference sequence). This CDR3 has 12 amino acids. The CDR3 nucleotides are TGTGCCTGGAGTGAACCCGGGCGGGCCGCTCTTTTT. It specifies CAWSEPGRAALF.

The V call is TRBV27, the J call TRBJ1-6, with D possibly matching TRBD1 (5 bases). The CDR3 has 18 amino acids. V lost 2 bases to trimming and J lost 0 bases, with 14 bases between them. The germline V gene has CDR1 MNHEY and CDR2 SMNVEV (reference sequence). CDR3 region: CASSLVGDRSSYNSPLHF. CDR3 in DNA: TGTGCCAGCAGTTTAGTCGGAGACAGAAGCTCCTATAATTCACCCCTCCACTTT.

J is TRBJ1-3 and V is TRBV2; no clear D. Per the germline V gene, CDR1 is SNHLY and CDR2 is FYNNEI. The V gene lost 3 bases and the J gene lost 0 bases, with 18 bases spanning the gap. This CDR3 is 18 amino acids long. The CDR3 loop is CASSDDEDSTSSGNTIYF. In DNA, the CDR3 is TGTGCCAGCAGTGATGATGAGGACTCCACGAGCTCTGGAAACACCATATATTTT.

The rearrangement joins TRBV7-3 to TRBJ2-5; D not certain. Trimming removed 1 base at V and 5 bases at J, with 14 bases between. The germline V gene encodes CDR1 SGHTA and CDR2 FQGTGA. This CDR3 contains 15 residues. CDR3 coding DNA: TGTGCCAGCAGCTTAATAGATGGGTATGGGGAGACCCAGTACTTC. As protein: CASSLIDGYGETQYF.